This record covers a single T cell receptor beta chain. Germline CDR1 is LGHNA and CDR2 is YSLEER. The CDR3 totals 16 residues. The V gene end was trimmed by 2 bases and the J gene end by 5 bases; junction bases not matched to a gene: 9. TCRdb re-called the 5' RACE reads through MiXCR, storing one row per CDR3 protein. The data contain about 300,000 distinct CDR3 sequences, around 7% of them seen just once; the ten biggest clones take up 18%. This sample stems from a study of T cells after yellow fever vaccination. The origin of this receptor is a man aged 18 to 29 who received the YFV17D yellow fever vaccine. This specimen was PBMCs, taken more than 35 days after the first yellow fever vaccination. The genes are TRBV4-3 and TRBJ2-3; TRBD2 aligns across 8 bases. CDR3 sequence: CASSQMAGGRGDTQYF. As DNA, the CDR3 is TGCGCCAGCAGCCAAATGGCGGGGGGTCGGGGAGATACGCAGTATTTT.